The 10 T cell receptor beta chains reported below all come from one sample, sequenced in a study of blood T cell repertoires in COVID-19. Measured with immunoSEQ multiplex PCR; TCRdb has only the in-frame clones, and not every one. In the table there are roughly 130,000 clones, 65% to 85% of which are singletons. Material: peripheral blood. All receptors derive from a man aged 65 to 85 with acute or convalescent COVID-19.

This chain joins TRBV6-1 and TRBJ1-1, with a tentative D call TRBD1 (6 bases). V was trimmed by 3 bases and J by 12 bases, leaving 29 bases between them. This CDR3 has 17 residues. Germline CDR1 reads MNHNS; CDR2 reads SASEGT. The CDR3 protein is CASSEGAGGFTGFLPFF. The CDR3 bases are TGTGCCAGCAGTGAGGGGGCTGGGGGTTTTACAGGGTTTTTACCTTTCTTT.

The rearrangement links TRBV18 to TRBJ2-7, with 8 bases that match TRBD2. Germline V CDR1 and CDR2: KGHSH, LQKENI. CDR3 length equals 15 residues. With 4 bases clipped from V and 0 bases from J, the junction kept 5 bases outside the gene matches. The CDR3 coding sequence is TGTGCCAGCTCACGACTGGCGGGGGGCTCCTACGAGCAGTACTTC. Protein: CASSRLAGGSYEQYF.

The rearrangement uses TRBV21-1 and TRBJ2-2; the DNA was not compared with TRBD1, the D call given in the table. TRBV21-1 is a listed pseudogene. There are 13 residues in the CDR3. The CDR3 nucleotides are TGTGCCAGCAGCAGGGGCATGGCCGGGGAGCTGTTTTTT. This gives the protein CASSRGMAGELFF.

The count of this clone is one. The CDR3 protein is CASGLVQWTGGSPLHF. CDR3 nucleotide sequence: TGTGCTAGTGGTTTGGTACAGTGGACAGGGGGATCACCCCTCCACTTT. The V and J genes are TRBV12-5 and TRBJ1-6, with TRBD1 matching over 10 bases. The junction had 6 bases not matched to a gene; V was cut back by 0 bases and J by 10 bases. The CDR3 loop spans 16 amino acids. The germline CDR1 and CDR2 sequences are LGHNT and FRNRAP.

This clone has just one count. The rearrangement links TRBV2 to TRBJ1-5; D unclear. Germline V CDR1 and CDR2: SNHLY, FYNNEI. The CDR3 contains 17 residues. V gave up 2 bases and J gave up 1 base, with 15 bases separating them. Here the CDR3 reads CASSEFVLATSNQPQHF. The DNA of the CDR3 is TGTGCCAGCAGTGAATTTGTTTTGGCAACGAGCAATCAGCCCCAGCATTTT.

V usage is TRBV3-1 (or the pseudogene TRBV3-2) and J usage is TRBJ2-1; 8 bases map to TRBD1. CDR3 length equals 12 residues. Per germline, CDR1 LGHDT and CDR2 YNNKEL (reference sequence). The V gene end was trimmed by 5 bases and the J gene end by 8 bases; junction bases not matched to a gene: 2. The CDR3 region has the DNA TGTGCCAGCAGCACAGGGGGGCATGAGCAGTTCTTC. This encodes CASSTGGHEQFF.

This clone was recorded only once. This chain joins TRBV7-9 and TRBJ2-7, with D maybe TRBD2 (5 bases). CDR1 and CDR2 from the germline V gene are SEHNR and FQNEAQ (reference sequence). V was clipped by 5 bases and J by 2 bases, with 7 bases between them. The CDR3 covers 12 residues. In DNA form, the CDR3 reads TGTGCCAGCAGCGAGGGCGCCTACGAGCAGTACTTC. Amino acid sequence: CASSEGAYEQYF.

The V and J genes are TRBV11-2 and TRBJ2-7; TRBD1 matches at 10 bases. With V trimmed by 5 bases and J by 0 bases, 4 bases remained unmatched. The CDR3 extends over 15 amino acids. Per germline, CDR1 SGHAT and CDR2 FQNNGV. The CDR3 bases are TGTGCCAGCAGCACGACAGGGGGCCCCTCCTACGAGCAGTACTTC. It yields the protein CASSTTGGPSYEQYF.

The chain couples TRBV12-3 or TRBV12-4 to TRBJ1-4; D is ambiguous. Trimming took 2 bases from V and 8 from J, leaving 9 bases between them. The CDR3 extends over 13 amino acids. The CDR3: CASSLRDREKLFF. The CDR3 nucleotides read TGTGCCAGCAGTTTACGGGATCGGGAAAAACTGTTTTTT.

Written as DNA, the CDR3 is TGTGCCACCAGCGCAGGCCGCGACAGCTCCTACGAGCAGTACTTC. Protein: CATSAGRDSSYEQYF. V usage is TRBV15 and J usage is TRBJ2-7; a possible D gene is TRBD1 (5 bases). Trimming removed 5 bases at V and 0 bases at J, with 14 bases between. The CDR3 consists of 15 residues. Germline assignment: CDR1 LNHNV and CDR2 YYDKDF (reference sequence).